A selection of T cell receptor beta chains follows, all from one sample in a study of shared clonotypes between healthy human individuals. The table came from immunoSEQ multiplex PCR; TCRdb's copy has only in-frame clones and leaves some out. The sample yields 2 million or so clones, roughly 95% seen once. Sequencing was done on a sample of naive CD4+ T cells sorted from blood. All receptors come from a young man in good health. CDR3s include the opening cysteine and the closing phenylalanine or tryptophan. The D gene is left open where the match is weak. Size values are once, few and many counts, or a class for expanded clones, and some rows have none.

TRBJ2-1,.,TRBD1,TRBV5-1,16,TGCGCCAGCAGCTTGGGACAGGGAGTAGGTTACAATGAGCAGTTCTTC,CASSLGQGVGYNEQFF
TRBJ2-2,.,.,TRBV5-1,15,TGCGCCAGCAGAGTCCCGGGCAAGAACACCGGGGAGCTGTTTTTT,CASRVPGKNTGELFF
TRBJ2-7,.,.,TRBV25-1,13,TGTGCCAGCAGTAAATTGGGCGCCTACGAGCAGTACTTC,CASSKLGAYEQYF
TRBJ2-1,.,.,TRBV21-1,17,TGTGCCAGCAGCAGATTGGACAGGTGGGGATGGGGTCATGAGCAGTTCTTC,CASSRLDRWGWGHEQFF
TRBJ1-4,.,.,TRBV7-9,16,TGTGCCAGCAGCTTAGCGCTGGCGACAACTAATGAAAAACTGTTTTTT,CASSLALATTNEKLFF
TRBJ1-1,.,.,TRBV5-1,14,TGCGCCAGCAGCTTGATCCCGGCGAACACTGAAGCTTTCTTT,CASSLIPANTEAFF
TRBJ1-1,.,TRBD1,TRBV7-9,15,TGTGCCAGCAGCTTAGAAGCCCTCCAGGGGGTGGAAGCTTTCTTT,CASSLEALQGVEAFF
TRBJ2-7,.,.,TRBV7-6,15,TGTGCCAGCAGCTTAGCGGAGGAGGGGCCCTACGAGCAGTACTTC,CASSLAEEGPYEQYF
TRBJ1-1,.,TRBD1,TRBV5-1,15,TGCGCCAGCAGCGATGGGAGAACAGGGGGCCTTGAAGCTTTCTTT,CASSDGRTGGLEAFF
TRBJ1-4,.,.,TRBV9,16,TGTGCCAGCAGCGTAGGGTGGTTAGGCGGAGACGAAAAACTGTTTTTT,CASSVGWLGGDEKLFF
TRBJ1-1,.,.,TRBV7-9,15,TGTGCCAGCAGCTCCTTACGGCACTTGAACACTGAAGCTTTCTTT,CASSSLRHLNTEAFF
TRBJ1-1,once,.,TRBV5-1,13,TGCGCCAGTTTGTTAGGGGACGGCACTGAAGCTTTCTTT,CASLLGDGTEAFF
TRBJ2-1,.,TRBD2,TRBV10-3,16,TGTGCCATCAGTGAAGGAAGCGGGGGACTTTACAATGAGCAGTTCTTC,CAISEGSGGLYNEQFF
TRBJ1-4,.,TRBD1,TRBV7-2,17,TGTGCCAGCAGCTTATTAGGGACAGTTTCCGCTAATGAAAAACTGTTTTTT,CASSLLGTVSANEKLFF
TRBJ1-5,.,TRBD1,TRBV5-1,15,TGCGCCAGCAGCTTGAGCGGACAGGGCAATCAGCCCCAGCATTTT,CASSLSGQGNQPQHF
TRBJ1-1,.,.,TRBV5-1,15,TGCGCCAGCAGCTTGGTCTCGGGGGTGAACACTGAAGCTTTCTTT,CASSLVSGVNTEAFF
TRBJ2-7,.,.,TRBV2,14,TGTGCCAGCAGTAGACGGGACCCTGCCTACGAGCAGTACTTC,CASSRRDPAYEQYF
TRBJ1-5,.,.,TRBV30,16,TGTGCCTGGAGCCCCGACAGTTTTAATAGCAATCAGCCCCAGCATTTT,CAWSPDSFNSNQPQHF
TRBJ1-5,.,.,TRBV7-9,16,TGTGCCAGCAGCAGGGACTCTAAGGGCCCCCCTGGGCCCCAGCATTTT,CASSRDSKGPPGPQHF
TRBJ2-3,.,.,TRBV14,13,TGTGCCAGCAGCCAAAACGCGGGGGATACGCAGTATTTT,CASSQNAGDTQYF
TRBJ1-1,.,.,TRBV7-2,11,TGTGCCAGCAGCCTGGGCCTCGAAGCTTTCTTT,CASSLGLEAFF
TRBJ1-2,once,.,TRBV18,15,TGTGCCAGCTCACCACCGGGGCAGGGGTTGAAGGGCTACACCTTC,CASSPPGQGLKGYTF
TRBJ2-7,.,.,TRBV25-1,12,TGTGCCAGCAGGCAGGGACCCTACGAGCAGTACTTC,CASRQGPYEQYF
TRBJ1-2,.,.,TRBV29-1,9,TGCAGCGTTGAAGAGTCCCACACCTTC,CSVEESHTF
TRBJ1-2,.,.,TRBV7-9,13,TGTGCCAGCAGCTTAGTCAGGGACCATGGCTACACCTTC,CASSLVRDHGYTF
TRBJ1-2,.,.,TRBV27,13,TGTGCCAGCAGTTTGAGGAGGGGCTATGGCTACACCTTC,CASSLRRGYGYTF
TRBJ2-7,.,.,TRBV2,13,TGTGCCAGCAGCGGGACCGATGGCTACGAGCAGTACTTC,CASSGTDGYEQYF
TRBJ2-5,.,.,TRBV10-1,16,TGCGCCAGCAGTTCCTCCCGGGACCAAACTCAAGAGACCCAGTACTTC,CASSSSRDQTQETQYF
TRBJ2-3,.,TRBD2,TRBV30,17,TGTGCCTGGAGCAAAATAAGGACTAGCGGGGTCACAGATACGCAGTATTTT,CAWSKIRTSGVTDTQYF
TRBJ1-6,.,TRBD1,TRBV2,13,TGTGCCAGCAGACGGGACAGGGTCTCACCCCTCCACTTT,CASRRDRVSPLHF
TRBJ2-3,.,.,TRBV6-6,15,TGTGCCAGCCCACATGAACGATCTAGCACAGATACGCAGTATTTT,CASPHERSSTDTQYF
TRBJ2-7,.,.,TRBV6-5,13,TGTGCCAGCAGCACTCCCGAGGGGAACGGGCAGTACTTC,CASSTPEGNGQYF
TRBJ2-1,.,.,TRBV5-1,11,TGCGCCAGCAGGCGCTACAATGAGCAGTTCTTC,CASRRYNEQFF
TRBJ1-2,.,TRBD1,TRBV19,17,TGTGCCAGTAGTCCTACAGGGGGTCTCCTCACTAACTATGGCTACACCTTC,CASSPTGGLLTNYGYTF
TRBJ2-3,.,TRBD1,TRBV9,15,TGTGCCAGGAGACTCCCGGGACAGGGTTCAGATACGCAGTATTTT,CARRLPGQGSDTQYF
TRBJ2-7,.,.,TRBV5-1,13,TGCGCCAGCAGCCGAGAGCCCGGGGCCGAGCAGTACTTC,CASSREPGAEQYF
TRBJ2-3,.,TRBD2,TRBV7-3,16,TGTGCCAGCAGCTTATCTCCCGCCGGGACTATTGATACGCAGTATTTT,CASSLSPAGTIDTQYF
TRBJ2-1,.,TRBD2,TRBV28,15,TGTGCCAGCAGACATGGACTAGCGGGGCGTAATGAGCAGTTCTTC,CASRHGLAGRNEQFF
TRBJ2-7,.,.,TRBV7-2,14,TGTGCCAGCAGCTTAGGACGGTGGCCTGGGGAGCAGTACTTC,CASSLGRWPGEQYF
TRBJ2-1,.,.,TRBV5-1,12,TGCGCCAGCAGCTCTGGAGGGGGTGAGCAGTTCTTC,CASSSGGGEQFF
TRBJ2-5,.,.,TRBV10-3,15,TGTGCCATCAGTGAGTCAGGAGGTCGCCAAGAGACCCAGTACTTC,CAISESGGRQETQYF
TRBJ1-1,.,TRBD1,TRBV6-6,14,TGTGCCAGCAGGGGGACAGGGGGAAACACTGAAGCTTTCTTT,CASRGTGGNTEAFF
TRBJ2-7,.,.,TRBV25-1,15,TGTGCCAGCAGTGAATCTGTTGACCGAGGATACGAGCAGTACTTC,CASSESVDRGYEQYF
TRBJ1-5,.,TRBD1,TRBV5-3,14,TGTGCCAGAAGTTCCGGGACAGGGAATCAGCCCCAGCATTTT,CARSSGTGNQPQHF
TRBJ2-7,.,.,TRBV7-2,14,TGTGCCAGCAGCTTAGGAGAGGGGCCCTACGAGCAGTACTTC,CASSLGEGPYEQYF
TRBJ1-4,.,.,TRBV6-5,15,TGTGCCAGCAGTCCCCAGGTTTCAACTAATGAAAAACTGTTTTTT,CASSPQVSTNEKLFF
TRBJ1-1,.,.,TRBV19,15,TGTGCCAGTAGTATAGTTCCGGGATCGGACACTGAAGCTTTCTTT,CASSIVPGSDTEAFF
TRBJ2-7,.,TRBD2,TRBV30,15,TGTGCCTGGAGTGTCGGAGCGGGAGGACACTACGAGCAGTACTTC,CAWSVGAGGHYEQYF
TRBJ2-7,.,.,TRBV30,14,TGTGCCTGGAGAACAAATTATCCTACCTACGAGCAGTACTTC,CAWRTNYPTYEQYF
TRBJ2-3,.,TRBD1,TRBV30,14,TGTGCCTGGAGTAAGGGGGCAGTGACAGATACGCAGTATTTT,CAWSKGAVTDTQYF
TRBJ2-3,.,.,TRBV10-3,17,TGTGCCACCCAAAAAGTTGGAGTCTCGGGTAGCACAGATACGCAGTATTTT,CATQKVGVSGSTDTQYF
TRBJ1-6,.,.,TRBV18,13,TGTGCCAGCTCACAGTGGGGCAATTCACCCCTCCACTTT,CASSQWGNSPLHF
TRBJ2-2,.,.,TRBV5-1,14,TGCGCCAGCAGCTTGGAAGGGCACACCGGGGAGCTGTTTTTT,CASSLEGHTGELFF
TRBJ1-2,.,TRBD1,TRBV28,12,TGTGCCAGTAGTACAGGGGGTTATGGCTACACCTTC,CASSTGGYGYTF